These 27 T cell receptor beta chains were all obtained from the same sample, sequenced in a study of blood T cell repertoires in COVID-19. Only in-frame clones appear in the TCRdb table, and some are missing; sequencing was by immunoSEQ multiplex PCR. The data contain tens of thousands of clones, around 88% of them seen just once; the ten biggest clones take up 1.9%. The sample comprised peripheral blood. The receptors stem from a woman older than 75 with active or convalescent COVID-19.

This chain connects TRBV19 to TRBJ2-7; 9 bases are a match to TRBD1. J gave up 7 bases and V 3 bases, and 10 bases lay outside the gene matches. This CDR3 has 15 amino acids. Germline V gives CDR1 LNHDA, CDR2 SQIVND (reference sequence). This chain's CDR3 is CASSIGGDRVGEQYF. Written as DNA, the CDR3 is TGTGCCAGTAGTATTGGAGGGGACAGGGTGGGTGAGCAGTACTTC.

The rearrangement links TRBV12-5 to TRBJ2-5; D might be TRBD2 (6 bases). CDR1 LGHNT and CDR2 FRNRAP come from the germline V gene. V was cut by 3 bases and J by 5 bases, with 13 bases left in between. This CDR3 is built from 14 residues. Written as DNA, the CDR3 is TGTGCTAGTGGTTTAAGTGCGGGGAGTGAGACCCAGTACTTC. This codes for CASGLSAGSETQYF.

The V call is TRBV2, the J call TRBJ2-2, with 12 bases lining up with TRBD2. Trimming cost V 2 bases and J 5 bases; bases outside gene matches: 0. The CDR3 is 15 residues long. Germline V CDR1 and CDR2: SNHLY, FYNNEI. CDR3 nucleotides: TGTGCCAGCAGTGAACTAGCGGGGGGGACCGGGGAGCTGTTTTTT. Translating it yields CASSELAGGTGELFF.

The CDR3 nucleotides read TGTGCCAGTAGTAAAACAAGGAACACTGAAGCTTTCTTT. As protein: CASSKTRNTEAFF. V gene TRBV19 combines with J gene TRBJ1-1; the D is unclear. Trimming removed 4 bases at V and 1 base at J, with 7 bases between. The CDR3 loop spans 13 amino acids. Germline-derived CDR1 and CDR2 are LNHDA and SQIVND (reference sequence).

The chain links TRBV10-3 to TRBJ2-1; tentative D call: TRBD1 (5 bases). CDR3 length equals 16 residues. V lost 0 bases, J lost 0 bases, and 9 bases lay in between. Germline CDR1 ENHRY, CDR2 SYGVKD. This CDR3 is CAISESRQTSYNEQFF. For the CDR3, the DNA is TGTGCCATCAGTGAGTCGAGACAGACCTCCTACAATGAGCAGTTCTTC.

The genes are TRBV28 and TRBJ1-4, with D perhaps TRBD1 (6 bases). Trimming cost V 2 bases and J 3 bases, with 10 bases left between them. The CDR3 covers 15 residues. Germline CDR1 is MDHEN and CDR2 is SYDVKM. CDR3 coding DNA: TGTGCCAGCAGTTTAATGGGGGCTGCTAATGAAAAACTGTTTTTT. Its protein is CASSLMGAANEKLFF.

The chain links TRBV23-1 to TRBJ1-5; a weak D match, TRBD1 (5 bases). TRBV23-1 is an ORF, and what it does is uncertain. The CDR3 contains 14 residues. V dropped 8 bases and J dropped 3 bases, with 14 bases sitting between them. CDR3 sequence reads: CASSGGDSNQPQHF. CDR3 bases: TGCGCCAGCTCCGGGGGAGACTCCAATCAGCCCCAGCATTTT.

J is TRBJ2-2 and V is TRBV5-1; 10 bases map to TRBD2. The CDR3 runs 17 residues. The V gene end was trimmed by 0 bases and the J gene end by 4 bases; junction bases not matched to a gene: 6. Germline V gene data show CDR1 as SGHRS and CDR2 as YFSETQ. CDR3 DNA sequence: TGCGCCAGCAGCTTGGACCCAGCGGGAGGGCCCACCGGGGAGCTGTTTTTT. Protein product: CASSLDPAGGPTGELFF.

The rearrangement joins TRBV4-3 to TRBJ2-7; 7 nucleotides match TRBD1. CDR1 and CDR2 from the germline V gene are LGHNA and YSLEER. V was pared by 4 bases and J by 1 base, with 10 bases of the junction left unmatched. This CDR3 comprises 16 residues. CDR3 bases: TGCGCCAGCAGCCCCCCTCCCGACAGGGTGTCCTACGAGCAGTACTTC. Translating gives CASSPPPDRVSYEQYF.

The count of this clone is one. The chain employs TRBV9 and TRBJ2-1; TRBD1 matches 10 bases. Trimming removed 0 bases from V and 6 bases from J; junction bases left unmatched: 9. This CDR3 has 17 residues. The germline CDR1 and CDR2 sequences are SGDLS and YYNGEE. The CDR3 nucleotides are TGTGCCAGCAGCGTAGCCGCGACAGGGGGCGCGAGCAATGAGCAGTTCTTC. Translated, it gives CASSVAATGGASNEQFF.

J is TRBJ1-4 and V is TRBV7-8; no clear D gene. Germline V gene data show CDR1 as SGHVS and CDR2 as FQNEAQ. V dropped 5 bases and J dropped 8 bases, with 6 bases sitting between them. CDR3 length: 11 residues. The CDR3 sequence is CASSPEEKLFF. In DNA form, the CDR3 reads TGTGCCAGCAGCCCCGAGGAAAAACTGTTTTTT.

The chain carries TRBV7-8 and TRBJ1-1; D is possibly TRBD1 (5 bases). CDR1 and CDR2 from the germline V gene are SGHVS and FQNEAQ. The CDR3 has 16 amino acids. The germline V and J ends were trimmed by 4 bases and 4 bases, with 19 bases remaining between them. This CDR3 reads CASSSEAGQVGTEAFF. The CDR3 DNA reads TGTGCCAGCAGCTCCGAGGCGGGGCAGGTAGGCACTGAAGCTTTCTTT.

The CDR3 protein is CASSLMVGARPTGELFF. CDR3 DNA: TGTGCCAGCAGTTTGATGGTTGGGGCTCGGCCCACCGGGGAGCTGTTTTTT. The V gene is TRBV27, the J gene TRBJ2-2; possible D gene TRBD1, 5 bases. The ends were cut back, 3 bases at V and 4 bases at J, with 18 bases in the middle. Germline V CDR1 and CDR2: MNHEY, SMNVEV (reference sequence). This CDR3 has 17 amino acids.

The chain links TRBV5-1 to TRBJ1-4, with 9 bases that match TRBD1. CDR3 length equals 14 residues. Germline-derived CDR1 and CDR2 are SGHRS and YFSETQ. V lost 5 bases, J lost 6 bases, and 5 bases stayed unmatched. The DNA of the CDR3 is TGCGCCAGCAGTTCGGGACAGGGTGATGAAAAACTGTTTTTT. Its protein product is CASSSGQGDEKLFF.

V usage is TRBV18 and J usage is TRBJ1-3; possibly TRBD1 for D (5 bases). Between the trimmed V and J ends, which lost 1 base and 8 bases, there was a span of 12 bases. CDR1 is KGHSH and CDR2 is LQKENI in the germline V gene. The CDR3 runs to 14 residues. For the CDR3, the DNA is TGTGCCAGCTCACCACGTCCAGGGCAGGACACCATATATTTT. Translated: CASSPRPGQDTIYF.

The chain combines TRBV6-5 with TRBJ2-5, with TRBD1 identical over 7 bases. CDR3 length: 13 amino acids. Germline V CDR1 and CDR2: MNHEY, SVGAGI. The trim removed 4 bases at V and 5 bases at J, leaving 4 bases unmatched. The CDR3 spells CASSFQGVETQYF. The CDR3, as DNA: TGTGCCAGCAGTTTCCAGGGGGTTGAGACCCAGTACTTC.

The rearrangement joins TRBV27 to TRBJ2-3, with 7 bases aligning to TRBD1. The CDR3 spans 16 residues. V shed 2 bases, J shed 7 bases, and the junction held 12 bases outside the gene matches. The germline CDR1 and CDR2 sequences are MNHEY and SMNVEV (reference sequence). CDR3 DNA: TGTGCCAGCAGTTTAGACTCGGGGACAGTGCACCATACGCAGTATTTT. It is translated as CASSLDSGTVHHTQYF.

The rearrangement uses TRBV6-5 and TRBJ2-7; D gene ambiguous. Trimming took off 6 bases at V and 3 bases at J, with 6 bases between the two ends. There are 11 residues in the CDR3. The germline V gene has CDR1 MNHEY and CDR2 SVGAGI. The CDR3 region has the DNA TGTGCCAGCAGGCACAACTACGAGCAGTACTTC. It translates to CASRHNYEQYF.

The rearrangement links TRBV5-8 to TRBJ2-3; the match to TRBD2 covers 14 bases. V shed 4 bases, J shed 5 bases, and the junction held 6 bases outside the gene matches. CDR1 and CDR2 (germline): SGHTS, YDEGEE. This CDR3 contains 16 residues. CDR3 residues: CASSIRLAGGKDTQYF. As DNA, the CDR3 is TGTGCCAGCAGCATAAGACTAGCGGGAGGGAAAGATACGCAGTATTTT.

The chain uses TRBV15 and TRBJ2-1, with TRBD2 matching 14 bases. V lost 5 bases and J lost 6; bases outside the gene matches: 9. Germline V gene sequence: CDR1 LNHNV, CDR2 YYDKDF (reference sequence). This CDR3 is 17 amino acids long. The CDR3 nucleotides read TGTGCCACCAGCGCAGAGGCCGGGACTAGCGGGAGCAATGAGCAGTTCTTC. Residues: CATSAEAGTSGSNEQFF.

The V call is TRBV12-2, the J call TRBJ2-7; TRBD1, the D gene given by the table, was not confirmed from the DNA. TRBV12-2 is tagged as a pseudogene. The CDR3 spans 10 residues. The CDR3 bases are TGTGCAAGTCGCTTAAAGGCCAGGGGGGTC. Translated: CASRLKARGV.

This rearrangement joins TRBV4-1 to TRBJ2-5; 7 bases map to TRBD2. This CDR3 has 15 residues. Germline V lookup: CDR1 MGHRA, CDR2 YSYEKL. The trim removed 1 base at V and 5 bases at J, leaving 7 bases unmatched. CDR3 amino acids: CASSQVGGGRETQYF. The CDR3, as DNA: TGCGCCAGCAGCCAAGTTGGGGGAGGGCGGGAGACCCAGTACTTC.

The DNA for the CDR3 is TGTGCCAGTAGTATAGCCAGGGGTCTTCAGCCCCAGCATTTT. Protein product: CASSIARGLQPQHF. The J gene is TRBJ1-5, the V gene TRBV19; D perhaps matches TRBD1 (6 bases). Trimming pared 1 base from V and 6 bases from J, leaving 10 bases between. This CDR3 has 14 residues. Germline V gene data show CDR1 as LNHDA and CDR2 as SQIVND (reference sequence).

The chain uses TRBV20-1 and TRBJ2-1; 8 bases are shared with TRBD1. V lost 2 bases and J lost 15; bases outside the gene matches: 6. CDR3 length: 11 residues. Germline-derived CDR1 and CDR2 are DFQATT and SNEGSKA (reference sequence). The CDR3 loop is CSARLDRDPFF. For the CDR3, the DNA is TGCAGTGCTAGATTGGACAGGGATCCGTTCTTC.

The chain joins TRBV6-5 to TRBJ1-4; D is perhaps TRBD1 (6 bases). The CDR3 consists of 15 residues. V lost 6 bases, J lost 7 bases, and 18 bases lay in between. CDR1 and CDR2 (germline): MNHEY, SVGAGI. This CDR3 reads CASRGSRGSSEKLFF. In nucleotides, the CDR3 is TGTGCCAGCAGGGGGAGCAGGGGTTCAAGTGAAAAACTGTTTTTT.

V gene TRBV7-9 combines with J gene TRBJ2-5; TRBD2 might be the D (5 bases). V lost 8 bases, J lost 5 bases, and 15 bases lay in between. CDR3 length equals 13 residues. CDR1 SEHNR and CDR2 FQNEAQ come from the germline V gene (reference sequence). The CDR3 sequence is CASGSRVIETQYF. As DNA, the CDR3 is TGTGCCAGCGGGAGTAGGGTCATTGAGACCCAGTACTTC.

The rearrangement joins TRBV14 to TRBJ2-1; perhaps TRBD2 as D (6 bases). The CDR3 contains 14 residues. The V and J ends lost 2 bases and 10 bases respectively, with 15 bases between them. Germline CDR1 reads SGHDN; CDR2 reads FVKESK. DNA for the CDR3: TGTGCCAGCAGCCAATTTGACGGACTATCGGAGCAGTTCTTC. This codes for CASSQFDGLSEQFF.